Here is one T cell receptor beta chain with its context. The antigen is not known. V lost 4 bases to trimming and J lost 2 bases; unmatched junction nucleotides: 7. The CDR3 is 16 residues long. Germline assignment: CDR1 SGHAT and CDR2 FQNNGV. This entry comes from a study of T-cell reconstitution after alpha-beta-depleted transplantation in children. General observations from the study: T-cell counts and diversity were attributed mostly to newly produced T cells one year after transplant. Expanded clones from the graft, numbering several hundred, reportedly supplied alpha-beta T cells about two months after transplant.

Using unique molecular identifiers, the investigators prepared the TCRbeta library. TCRdb redid the calling of the PCR reads with MiXCR, one entry per CDR3 protein. Found here are fewer than 1 million distinct CDR3 sequences, roughly 15% of them singletons; the top ten hold 5%. This clonotype was obtained from a male patient aged 10-17 years who had a stem cell transplant for acute lymphoblastic leukemia, so the T cells may come from the graft donor. The V gene is TRBV11-2, the J gene TRBJ2-3, with 9 bases fitting TRBD1. The material sequenced was PBMCs, mostly from graft donor cells, taken 360 days after TCRalphabeta/CD19-depleted stem cell transplant. For the CDR3, the DNA is TGTGCCAGCAGCTACCGGGACAGGGTTTACACAGATACGCAGTATTTT. This translates into CASSYRDRVYTDTQYF.